The clone carrying this T cell receptor beta chain was counted many times. The antigen remains undetermined. The time point denotes: newly diagnosed GD, antithyroid drugs for less than 3 months. Researchers made the TCR library from RNA that was extracted from PBMCs. This sample is drawn from a study of regulatory T cells in long-lasting Graves disease. Study-wide context: Graves' patients with a new diagnosis had received antithyroid drugs under 3 months. Study-wide points: Investigators studied peripheral blood only, not thyroid tissue. Persistent patients shared 2,500 to 3,000 public clonotypes among themselves. Newly diagnosed patients shared fewer, at some 900.

With iRepertoire HTBI primers and Arm-PCR of CDR3 regions, TCR beta libraries were built. TCRdb reprocessed the multiplex PCR reads via MiXCR and lists one record per CDR3 protein. The sample consists of around 250,000 distinct CDR3 sequences, approximately 20% of them appearing once. The CDR3 totals 13 residues. Germline lookup yields CDR1 SEHNR and CDR2 FQNEAQ (reference sequence). The V end lost 6 bases, the J end lost 3 bases, and 11 bases lay between the germline ends. The sequencing used peripheral blood mononuclear cells (PBMCs), collected at new diagnosis, from a patient treated with antithyroid drugs. The receptor's source is a female donor with Graves disease. This chain joins TRBV7-9 and TRBJ1-2; D is perhaps TRBD1 (6 bases). The CDR3 region has the DNA TGTGCCAGCAGGTTGGCAGGGGACTATGGCTACACCTTC. Translating gives CASRLAGDYGYTF.